A single sample gave rise to the 8 T cell receptor beta chains below, sequenced in a study of blood T cells in healthy people across ages. Using a J-beta primer mix together with a sample-barcoded 5' primer, a second PCR was run for about 7 to 12 cycles. Each CDR3 protein gets one entry after TCRdb re-called the 5' RACE reads with MiXCR. The sample has hundreds of thousands of distinct CDR3 sequences; under 55% are singletons. The sample comprised blood. The receptors stem from a man aged 60-69 years in good health.

This sequence joins TRBV19 and TRBJ2-7, with D tentatively TRBD2 (5 bases). CDR1 and CDR2 from the germline V gene are LNHDA and SQIVND (reference sequence). The CDR3 has 14 residues. The V and J ends lost 6 bases and 2 bases respectively, with 14 bases between them. CDR3 coding DNA: TGTGCCAGTAGCTCAGGAGGCCTAACCTACGAGCAGTACTTC. The encoded protein is CASSSGGLTYEQYF.

In regard to this clonotype: This may arise from a read error, as a much more abundant clone is one base away. The V and J genes are TRBV29-1 and TRBJ2-4; unclear D gene. The J call may be wrong; the DNA end is better matched by TRBJ2-7. Looked up from germline, CDR1 is SQVTM and CDR2 is ANQGSEA. The CDR3 length is 15 residues. The CDR3 spells CSVEDLRRSGLEQYF. In DNA, the CDR3 is TGCAGCGTTGAAGATTTGAGGCGCTCGGGTCTCGAGCAGTACTTC.

The chain uses TRBV27 and TRBJ2-5; 11 positions match TRBD2. Germline trimming cut 6 bases from V and 11 bases from J; bases unmatched to any gene: 8. Germline values: CDR1 MNHEY, CDR2 SMNVEV (reference sequence). The CDR3 is 13 residues long. The CDR3 region has the DNA TGTGCCAGCAGCCTACTAGCGGGGGAAGAGCAGTACTTC. Its protein product is CASSLLAGEEQYF.

The chain is built from TRBV29-1 and TRBJ2-3; 11 bases are a match to TRBD2. The V segment lost 5 bases and the J segment 0 bases; nucleotides outside the gene matches: 7. Germline CDR1 SQVTM, CDR2 ANQGSEA. The CDR3 contains 16 residues. DNA of the CDR3: TGCAGCGTTCCAAGGACTAGCGGGTCTAGCACAGATACGCAGTATTTT. Encoded protein: CSVPRTSGSSTDTQYF.

A remark on this clonotype: It may be a read error: a sequence one base away is much more abundant. The chain has TRBV20-1 and TRBJ1-2; no definite D call. The germline CDR1 and CDR2 sequences are DFQATT and SNEGSKA (reference sequence). CDR3 length: 11 residues. DNA for the CDR3: TGCAGGATAGACAAATCTGTCGGCTACACCTTC. Translation: CRIDKSVGYTF.

The gene calls are TRBV27 and TRBJ2-3, with 12 bases lining up with TRBD2. The ends lost 5 bases at V and 0 bases at J; junction bases unmatched: 6. The CDR3 length is 17 residues. Germline loops: CDR1 MNHEY, CDR2 SMNVEV (reference sequence). The CDR3 DNA sequence: TGTGCCAGCAGTGCGAGACTAGCGGGGGAGAGCACAGATACGCAGTATTTT. This translates into CASSARLAGESTDTQYF.

V is TRBV7-9 and J is TRBJ2-1; the D call may be TRBD1 or TRBD2 (5 bases each). Germline-derived CDR1 and CDR2 are SEHNR and FQNEAQ (reference sequence). The length of the CDR3 is 13 residues. The V and J ends lost 1 base and 9 bases respectively, with 10 bases between them. The CDR3 DNA is TGTGCCAGCAGCTTAGTTCGAGGGGCTGAGCAGTTCTTC. This gives the protein CASSLVRGAEQFF.

This clonotype was seen a single time. The chain joins TRBV12-3 or TRBV12-4 to TRBJ1-6; D is unresolved. V gave up 7 bases and J gave up 0 bases, with 16 bases separating them. The CDR3 is 17 residues long. CDR3 sequence (DNA): TGTGCCAGCACCCCGGGTGATGTAAGCTCCTATAATTCACCCCTCCACTTT. Protein sequence: CASTPGDVSSYNSPLHF.